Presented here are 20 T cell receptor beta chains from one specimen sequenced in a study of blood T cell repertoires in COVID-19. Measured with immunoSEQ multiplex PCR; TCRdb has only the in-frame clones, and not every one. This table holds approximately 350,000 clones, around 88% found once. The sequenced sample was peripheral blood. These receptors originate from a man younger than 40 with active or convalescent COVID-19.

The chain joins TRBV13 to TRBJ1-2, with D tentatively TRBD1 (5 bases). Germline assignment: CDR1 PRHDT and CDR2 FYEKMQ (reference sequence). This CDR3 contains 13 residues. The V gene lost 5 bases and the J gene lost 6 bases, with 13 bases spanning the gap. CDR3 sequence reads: CASSPRGGDGYTF. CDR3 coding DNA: TGTGCCAGCAGCCCCCGTGGAGGGGATGGCTACACCTTC.

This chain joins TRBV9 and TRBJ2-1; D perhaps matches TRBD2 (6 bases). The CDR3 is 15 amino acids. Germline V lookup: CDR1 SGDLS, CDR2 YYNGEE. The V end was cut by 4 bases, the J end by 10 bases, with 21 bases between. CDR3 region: CASSFRTIGGSEQFF. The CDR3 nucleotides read TGTGCCAGCAGCTTTCGGACTATTGGCGGGTCCGAGCAGTTCTTC.

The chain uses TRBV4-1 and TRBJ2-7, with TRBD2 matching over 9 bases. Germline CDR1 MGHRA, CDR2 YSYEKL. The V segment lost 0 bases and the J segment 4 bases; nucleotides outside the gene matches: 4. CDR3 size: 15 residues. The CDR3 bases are TGCGCCAGCAGCCAAGACAGAAGCGGGGGGTACGAGCAGTACTTC. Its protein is CASSQDRSGGYEQYF.

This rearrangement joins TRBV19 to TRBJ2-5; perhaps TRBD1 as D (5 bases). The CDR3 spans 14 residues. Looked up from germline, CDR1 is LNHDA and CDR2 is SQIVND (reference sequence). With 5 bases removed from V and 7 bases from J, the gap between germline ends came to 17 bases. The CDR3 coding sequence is TGTGCCAGTAGTTCAGGACAACCCGCTGGGACCCAGTACTTC. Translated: CASSSGQPAGTQYF.

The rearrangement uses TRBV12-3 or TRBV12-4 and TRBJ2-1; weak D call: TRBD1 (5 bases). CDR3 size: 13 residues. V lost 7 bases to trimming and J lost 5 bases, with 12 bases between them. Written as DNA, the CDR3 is TGTGCCAGCACCCAGGGTACAGACAATGAGCAGTTCTTC. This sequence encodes CASTQGTDNEQFF.

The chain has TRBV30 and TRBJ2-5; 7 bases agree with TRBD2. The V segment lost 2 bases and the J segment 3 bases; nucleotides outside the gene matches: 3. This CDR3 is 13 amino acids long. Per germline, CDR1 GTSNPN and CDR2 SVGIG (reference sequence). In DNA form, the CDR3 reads TGTGCCTGGAGTATCCTAGCGGAAGAGACCCAGTACTTC. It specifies CAWSILAEETQYF.

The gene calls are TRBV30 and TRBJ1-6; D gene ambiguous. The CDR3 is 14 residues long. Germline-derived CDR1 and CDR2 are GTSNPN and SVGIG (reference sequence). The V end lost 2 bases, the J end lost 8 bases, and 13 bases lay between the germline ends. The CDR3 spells CAWSYYLPDSPLHF. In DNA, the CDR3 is TGTGCCTGGAGTTATTATCTTCCCGATTCACCCCTCCACTTT.

The CDR3 sequence is CASSLNPRGTTDTQYF. Here the CDR3 DNA reads TGTGCCAGCAGCTTAAATCCTCGCGGTACCACAGATACGCAGTATTTT. The chain couples TRBV7-6 to TRBJ2-3; D unresolved. Trimming left V 2 bases short and J 2 bases short, with 14 bases between. Per germline, CDR1 SGHVS and CDR2 FNYEAQ. The CDR3 covers 16 residues.

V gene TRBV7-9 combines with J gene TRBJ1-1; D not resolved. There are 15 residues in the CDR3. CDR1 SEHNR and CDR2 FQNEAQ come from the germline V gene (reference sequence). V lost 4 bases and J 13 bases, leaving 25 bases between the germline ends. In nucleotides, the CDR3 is TGTGCCAGCAGCTCGTTGACAAACCTATCCCCAACGGATTTCTTT. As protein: CASSSLTNLSPTDFF.

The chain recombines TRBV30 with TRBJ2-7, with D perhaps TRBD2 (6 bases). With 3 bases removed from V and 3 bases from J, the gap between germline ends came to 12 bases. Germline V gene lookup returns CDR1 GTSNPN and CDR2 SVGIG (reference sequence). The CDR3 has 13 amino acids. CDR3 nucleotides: TGTGCCTGGAGCGGAGGGGCTCACTACGAGCAGTACTTC. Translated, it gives CAWSGGAHYEQYF. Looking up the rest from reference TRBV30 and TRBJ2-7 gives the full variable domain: SQTIHQWPATLVQPVGSPLSLECTVEGTSNPNLYWYRQAAGRGLQLLFYSVGIGQISSEVPQNLSASRPQDRQFILSSKKLLLSDSGFYLCAWSGGAHYEQYFGPGTRLTVT.

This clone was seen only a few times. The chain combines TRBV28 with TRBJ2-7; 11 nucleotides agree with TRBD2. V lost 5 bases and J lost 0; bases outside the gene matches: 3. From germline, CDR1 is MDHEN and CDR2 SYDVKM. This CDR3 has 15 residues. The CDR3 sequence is CASSMTSGASYEQYF. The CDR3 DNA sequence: TGTGCCAGCAGTATGACTAGCGGGGCCTCCTACGAGCAGTACTTC.

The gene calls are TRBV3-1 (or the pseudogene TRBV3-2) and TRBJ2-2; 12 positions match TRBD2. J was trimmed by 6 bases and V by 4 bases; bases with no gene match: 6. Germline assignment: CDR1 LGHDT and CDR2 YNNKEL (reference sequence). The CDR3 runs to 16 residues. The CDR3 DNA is TGTGCCAGCAGCCTTAGGACTAGCGGGGCCCCCGGGGAGCTGTTTTTT. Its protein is CASSLRTSGAPGELFF.

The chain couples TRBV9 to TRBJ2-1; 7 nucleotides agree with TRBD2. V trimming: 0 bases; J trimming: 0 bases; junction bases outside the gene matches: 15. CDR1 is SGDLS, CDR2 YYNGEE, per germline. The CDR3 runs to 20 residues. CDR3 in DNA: TGTGCCAGCAGCGTAGGGCACTTTGGCCTAGCGGCAAGCTCCTACAATGAGCAGTTCTTC. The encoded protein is CASSVGHFGLAASSYNEQFF.

The CDR3: CASSSRGRGLQETQYF. CDR3 in DNA: TGTGCCAGCAGTTCCAGGGGGCGCGGACTCCAAGAGACCCAGTACTTC. The genes are TRBV28 and TRBJ2-5, with 8 bases lining up with TRBD1. J gave up 1 base and V 4 bases, and 8 bases lay outside the gene matches. This CDR3 has 16 amino acids. The V gene's germline CDR1 is MDHEN and CDR2 SYDVKM.

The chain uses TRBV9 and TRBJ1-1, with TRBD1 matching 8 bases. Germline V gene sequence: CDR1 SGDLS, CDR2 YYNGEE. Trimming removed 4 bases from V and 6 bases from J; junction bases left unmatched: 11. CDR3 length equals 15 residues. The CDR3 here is CASSRRDRGSAEAFF. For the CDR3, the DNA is TGTGCCAGCAGCCGCCGCGACAGGGGTAGCGCTGAAGCTTTCTTT.

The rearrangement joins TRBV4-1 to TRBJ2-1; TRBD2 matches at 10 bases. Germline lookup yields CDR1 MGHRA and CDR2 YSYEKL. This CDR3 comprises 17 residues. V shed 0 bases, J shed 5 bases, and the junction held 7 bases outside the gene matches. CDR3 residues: CASSQDPLAGPDNEQFF. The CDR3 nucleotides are TGCGCCAGCAGCCAAGATCCACTAGCGGGACCTGACAATGAGCAGTTCTTC.

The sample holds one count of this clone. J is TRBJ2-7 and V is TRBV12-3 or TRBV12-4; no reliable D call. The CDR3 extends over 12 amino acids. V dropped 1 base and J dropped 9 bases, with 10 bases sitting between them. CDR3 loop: CASSLDGIGQYF. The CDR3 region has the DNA TGTGCCAGCAGTTTAGACGGTATCGGGCAGTACTTC.

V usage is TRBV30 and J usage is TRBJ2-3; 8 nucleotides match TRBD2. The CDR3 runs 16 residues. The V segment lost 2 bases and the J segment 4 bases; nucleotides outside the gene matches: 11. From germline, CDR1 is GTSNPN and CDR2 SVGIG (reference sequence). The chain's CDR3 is CAWSSGGPHRPDTQYF. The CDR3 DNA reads TGTGCCTGGAGTAGCGGGGGACCCCATCGACCAGATACGCAGTATTTT.

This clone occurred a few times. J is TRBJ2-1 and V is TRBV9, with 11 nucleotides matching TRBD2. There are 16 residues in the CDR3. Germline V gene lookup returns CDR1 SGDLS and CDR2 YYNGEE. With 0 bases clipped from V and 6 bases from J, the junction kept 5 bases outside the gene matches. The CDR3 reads CASSVDSGGATNEQFF. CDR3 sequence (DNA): TGTGCCAGCAGCGTAGATAGCGGGGGGGCAACCAATGAGCAGTTCTTC. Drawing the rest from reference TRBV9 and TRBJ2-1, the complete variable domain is DSGVTQTPKHLITATGQRVTLRCSPRSGDLSVYWYQQSLDQGLQFLIQYYNGEERAKGNILERFSAQQFPDLHSELNLSSLELGDSALYFCASSVDSGGATNEQFFGPGTRLTVL.

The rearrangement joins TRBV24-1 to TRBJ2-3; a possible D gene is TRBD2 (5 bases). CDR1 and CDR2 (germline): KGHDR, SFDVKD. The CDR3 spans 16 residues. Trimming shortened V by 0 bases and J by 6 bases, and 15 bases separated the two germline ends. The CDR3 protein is CATSDLGSLRGDTQYF. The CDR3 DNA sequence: TGTGCCACCAGTGATTTGGGCAGTTTAAGAGGGGATACGCAGTATTTT.